The TCR beta chain under discussion was sequenced for a study of blood T cells in healthy people across ages. Approximately 9.1 milliliters was the volume of peripheral blood drawn from each donor. Then a second PCR, running about 7 to 11 cycles, was carried out with a sample-barcoded 5' primer and a J-beta primer mix. The authors tagged each cDNA molecule using a template-switch adaptor with 12 random nucleotides. TCRdb itself ran the 5' RACE reads through MiXCR, one entry per CDR3 protein. Of 1,500,000 or so distinct CDR3 sequences listed, roughly 43% are singletons. V lost 9 bases and J lost 4, with 16 bases in between. Germline values: CDR1 MDHEN, CDR2 SYDVKM. This CDR3 contains 14 residues.

V is TRBV28 and J is TRBJ2-1; TRBD2 might be the D (6 bases). The clonotype was recovered from a woman aged 18-35 years in good health. The specimen sequenced was blood. The CDR3 sequence: CASMDYSAYNEQFF. In nucleotides, the CDR3 is TGTGCCAGTATGGACTATTCGGCGTACAATGAGCAGTTCTTC.